This is a list of T cell receptor beta chains from one sample in a study of blood T cell repertoires in COVID-19. This table comes from immunoSEQ multiplex PCR, and its TCRdb copy is limited to in-frame clones, with some not included. The sample lists over 250,000 clones, around nine tenths occurring once. Source material: PBMCs or T cells enriched from blood (not recorded which). These TCRs come from a man between 60 and 75 years old who had recovered from COVID-19. Both conserved end residues are part of each CDR3.

j_call,v_call,cdr3_aa
TRBJ1-2,TRBV5-1,CASSPGTGGSSGYTF
TRBJ1-1,TRBV5-4,CASSLASTEAFF
TRBJ1-1,TRBV7-9,CASSLLSVNTEAFF
TRBJ2-1,TRBV6-4,CASSDWASGDNEQFF
TRBJ1-1,TRBV6-5,CASNPGSRNTEAFF
TRBJ1-5,TRBV11-2,CASSPSTGFHNQPQHF
TRBJ1-5,TRBV18,CASSLTGTGGNQPQHF
TRBJ1-4,TRBV11-2,CASSLDWGESKKLFF
TRBJ2-4,TRBV6-2/TRBV6-3,CASSSGQGGLTIQYF
TRBJ1-6,TRBV7-2,CASSLNGQGLQLALHF
TRBJ2-2,TRBV18,CASSPWPGELFF
TRBJ1-2,TRBV7-9,CASSLQGWGYGYTF
TRBJ1-1,TRBV14,CASSFRDREQTEAFF
TRBJ1-5,TRBV18,CASSPDRYSNQPQHF
TRBJ2-7,TRBV29-1,CSVEDRRGVAYEQYF
TRBJ2-3,TRBV30,CAWSVRLGVGGTQYF
TRBJ2-3,TRBV27,CASSLYQGVADTQYF
TRBJ2-2,TRBV7-2,CASSLDGTGELFF
TRBJ1-1,TRBV5-1,CASSLRKGAEAFF
TRBJ1-2,TRBV9,CASSPGGYGYTF
TRBJ1-5,TRBV15,CATSRGGTGGRNQPQHF
TRBJ1-2,TRBV6-6,CASSYRQQGPGYTF
TRBJ2-1,TRBV14,CASSQANSYNEQFF
TRBJ1-5,TRBV7-3,CASSSTGVNQPQHF
TRBJ2-3,TRBV7-6,CASSGPDAGYTDTQYF
TRBJ1-5,TRBV5-6,CASSPGGDSNQPQHF
TRBJ2-2,TRBV3-1/TRBV3-2,CASSQRPLAGVTGELFF
TRBJ2-1,TRBV7-2,CASSPYGTGVEQFF
TRBJ1-2,TRBV7-9,CASSRTGDYGYTF